What follows are 22 T cell receptor beta chains derived from one specimen sequenced in a study of shared T cell receptors in the human thymus. TCRdb's copy holds only in-frame clones and misses some; the assay was immunoSEQ multiplex PCR. Of hundreds of thousands of clones listed, approximately 89% are singletons. The sample also formed part of further work on human thymus T cells.

Sequenced material: thymocytes. All receptors come from a boy in the first two years of life with a congenital heart defect.

This clone has just a few counts. The CDR3 nucleotides read TGTGCCAGCAGCACAGGGGAGACAACTAATGAAAAACTGTTTTTT. Residues: CASSTGETTNEKLFF. V usage is TRBV6-1 and J usage is TRBJ1-4, with 7 bases aligning to TRBD1. The germline V gene encodes CDR1 MNHNS and CDR2 SASEGT. CDR3 length equals 15 residues. The J segment lost 0 bases and the V segment lost 6 bases, leaving 4 bases of the junction unmatched.

The chain employs TRBV7-3 and TRBJ2-7; TRBD1 matches at 7 bases. V was pared by 3 bases and J by 0 bases, with 5 bases of the junction left unmatched. The CDR3 covers 15 residues. CDR1 and CDR2 (germline): SGHTA, FQGTGA. The chain's CDR3 is CASSLTGPSSYEQYF. As DNA, the CDR3 is TGTGCCAGCAGCTTGACAGGGCCTAGCTCCTACGAGCAGTACTTC.

The chain joins TRBV5-6 to TRBJ2-5; 9 positions agree with TRBD2. The CDR3 is 15 residues long. Germline V gene lookup returns CDR1 SGHDT and CDR2 YYEEEE. The J segment lost 5 bases and the V segment lost 6 bases, leaving 11 bases of the junction unmatched. CDR3 nucleotides: TGTGCCAGCACCCCGTGGCGGGAGGGCCTGGAGACCCAGTACTTC. Encoded protein: CASTPWREGLETQYF. The full variable domain, with the rest looked up from reference TRBV5-6 and TRBJ2-5, is DAGVTQSPTHLIKTRGQQVTLRCSPKSGHDTVSWYQQALGQGPQFIFQYYEEEERQRGNFPDRFSGHQFPNYSSELNVNALLLGDSALYLCASTPWREGLETQYFGPGTRLLVL.

J is TRBJ1-5 and V is TRBV5-6, with 7 bases fitting TRBD1. This CDR3 is built from 16 residues. The J segment lost 5 bases and the V segment lost 3 bases, leaving 11 bases of the junction unmatched. Germline-derived CDR1 and CDR2 are SGHDT and YYEEEE. The chain's CDR3 is CASSSYDRDRDQPQHF. CDR3 coding DNA: TGTGCCAGCAGCTCTTACGACCGGGACAGAGATCAGCCCCAGCATTTT. The whole variable domain, remainder taken from reference TRBV5-6 and TRBJ1-5, is DAGVTQSPTHLIKTRGQQVTLRCSPKSGHDTVSWYQQALGQGPQFIFQYYEEEERQRGNFPDRFSGHQFPNYSSELNVNALLLGDSALYLCASSSYDRDRDQPQHFGDGTRLSIL.

This clone showed up just once. The chain is built from TRBV14 and TRBJ2-3; TRBD2 aligns across 8 bases. The trim removed 1 base at V and 2 bases at J, leaving 8 bases unmatched. The CDR3 sequence is 17 residues long. CDR1 and CDR2 (germline): SGHDN, FVKESK. The CDR3 spells CASSQGGAGANTDTQYF. The CDR3 coding sequence is TGTGCCAGCAGCCAAGGGGGAGCGGGGGCAAACACAGATACGCAGTATTTT.

The V call is TRBV4-3, the J call TRBJ2-3, with a tentative D call TRBD1 (5 bases). The CDR3 covers 15 residues. V was shortened by 0 bases and J by 5 bases, with 12 bases between the two germline ends. Per germline, CDR1 LGHNA and CDR2 YSLEER. CDR3 coding DNA: TGCGCCAGCAGCCAAGAGTGGGGCCAGGGAGATACGCAGTATTTT. Translating gives CASSQEWGQGDTQYF.

The chain employs TRBV11-3 and TRBJ1-5; D might be TRBD1 (6 bases). CDR3 length: 16 amino acids. V lost 5 bases, J lost 7 bases, and 21 bases lay in between. CDR1 SGHNT and CDR2 YENEEA come from the germline V gene. The CDR3 spells CASSPNQGSRRQPQHF. The CDR3 coding sequence is TGTGCCAGCAGCCCCAATCAGGGGTCGAGGAGGCAGCCCCAGCATTTT.

The chain recombines TRBV29-1 with TRBJ2-7; 7 bases fit TRBD2. The germline V gene encodes CDR1 SQVTM and CDR2 ANQGSEA. V lost 7 bases and J lost 6; bases outside the gene matches: 6. The CDR3 spans 11 residues. CDR3 DNA: TGCAGCGCGGGGAGGGTTGGCGAGCAGTACTTC. It yields the protein CSAGRVGEQYF.

This chain joins TRBV9 and TRBJ2-7; possible D gene TRBD2, 5 bases. This CDR3 region has 14 residues. Germline lookup yields CDR1 SGDLS and CDR2 YYNGEE. V shed 4 bases and J shed 3 bases, with 14 bases lying between them. Here the CDR3 reads CASSPALAIYEQYF. The CDR3 nucleotides read TGTGCCAGCAGCCCTGCTCTAGCTATCTACGAGCAGTACTTC. The variable domain in full, completed from reference TRBV9 and TRBJ2-7, reads DSGVTQTPKHLITATGQRVTLRCSPRSGDLSVYWYQQSLDQGLQFLIQYYNGEERAKGNILERFSAQQFPDLHSELNLSSLELGDSALYFCASSPALAIYEQYFGPGTRLTVT.

The rearrangement uses TRBV27 and TRBJ1-6, with D possibly matching TRBD1 (5 bases). The V end lost 2 bases, the J end lost 5 bases, and 16 bases lay between the germline ends. CDR1 MNHEY and CDR2 SMNVEV come from the germline V gene (reference sequence). The CDR3 is 17 amino acids. CDR3 coding DNA: TGTGCCAGCAGTTTACAGCTACGACAGATCGATAATTCACCCCTCCACTTT. This encodes CASSLQLRQIDNSPLHF.

The chain employs TRBV28 and TRBJ2-2; no clear D gene. Deletions cut 2 bases from V and 3 bases from J, with 7 bases between. CDR3 length: 14 amino acids. Germline V gene sequence: CDR1 MDHEN, CDR2 SYDVKM. CDR3 in amino acids: CASSLPLDTGELFF. DNA of the CDR3: TGTGCCAGCAGTTTACCCCTAGACACCGGGGAGCTGTTTTTT.

About this clone itself: The sample holds other DNA sequences that translate to the same CDR3. This chain uses TRBV2 with TRBJ2-3, with TRBD2 matching over 12 bases. This CDR3 comprises 15 residues. Losses at the gene ends were 4 bases for V and 3 bases for J; bases not matched to a gene: 2. CDR1 and CDR2 (germline): SNHLY, FYNNEI. This CDR3 reads CASSGTSGETDTQYF. The CDR3 bases are TGTGCCAGCAGTGGGACTAGCGGGGAAACAGATACGCAGTATTTT.

The chain is built from TRBV28 and TRBJ2-7, with D maybe TRBD1 (6 bases). The V gene's germline CDR1 is MDHEN and CDR2 SYDVKM. The CDR3 sequence is 17 residues long. The ends were cut back, 5 bases at V and 5 bases at J, with 25 bases in the middle. CDR3 sequence reads: CASSPDTLGGLIDEQYF. Written as DNA, the CDR3 is TGTGCCAGCAGTCCGGATACTTTAGGGGGATTGATCGACGAGCAGTACTTC.

The CDR3 reads CASSQGGKGPPLGNTIYF. In nucleotides, the CDR3 is TGCGCCAGCAGCCAAGGAGGCAAGGGGCCTCCTCTTGGAAACACCATATATTTT. V gene TRBV4-3 combines with J gene TRBJ1-3, with D perhaps matching TRBD1 (5 bases). The CDR3 spans 18 residues. V was trimmed by 1 base and J by 3 bases, leaving 19 bases between them. Germline assignment: CDR1 LGHNA and CDR2 YSLEER.

The chain carries TRBV4-3 and TRBJ2-1, with D perhaps TRBD1 (9 bases). The CDR3 loop spans 20 amino acids. CDR1 LGHNA and CDR2 YSLEER come from the germline V gene. V was shortened by 0 bases and J by 0 bases, with 21 bases between the two germline ends. CDR3: CASSQDAGTGSGSSYNEQFF. The CDR3 DNA sequence: TGCGCCAGCAGCCAAGACGCCGGGACAGGGAGCGGGAGCTCCTACAATGAGCAGTTCTTC.

This chain uses TRBV14 with TRBJ2-7, with 14 nucleotides matching TRBD2. The ends lost 5 bases at V and 9 bases at J; junction bases unmatched: 12. CDR1 is SGHDN, CDR2 FVKESK, per germline. The CDR3 is made up of 16 amino acids. The CDR3 DNA reads as TGTGCCAGCAGCTCTATACTGACTAGCGGGGGGGCCGGGCAGTACTTC. Translation gives CASSSILTSGGAGQYF. The full variable domain, completed using reference TRBV14 and TRBJ2-7, is EAGVTQFPSHSVIEKGQTVTLRCDPISGHDNLYWYRRVMGKEIKFLLHFVKESKQDESGMPNNRFLAERTGGTYSTLKVQPAELEDSGVYFCASSSILTSGGAGQYFGPGTRLTVT.

This clone occurred once. The chain couples TRBV10-3 to TRBJ2-5, with D perhaps TRBD1 (6 bases). Germline CDR1 is ENHRY and CDR2 is SYGVKD. This CDR3 spans 13 amino acids. Trimming left V 10 bases short and J 7 bases short, with 19 bases between. CDR3: CATLGTPTLTQYF. The CDR3 bases are TGTGCCACCCTAGGGACACCGACCTTGACCCAGTACTTC.

The rearrangement uses TRBV4-3 and TRBJ2-7; D gene uncertain. Trimming removed 4 bases at V and 3 bases at J, with 7 bases between. CDR3 size: 12 residues. Germline lookup yields CDR1 LGHNA and CDR2 YSLEER. The CDR3 nucleotides read TGCGCCAGCAGCCTATCTTTCTACGAGCAGTACTTC. This gives the protein CASSLSFYEQYF.

J is TRBJ2-1 and V is TRBV9; the match to TRBD2 covers 12 bases. The CDR3 runs to 15 residues. V lost 3 bases, J lost 7 bases, and 5 bases stayed unmatched. Germline V gene data show CDR1 as SGDLS and CDR2 as YYNGEE. In DNA, the CDR3 is TGTGCCAGCAGCGCCCTAGCGGGGGGGCGAAATGAGCAGTTCTTC. It specifies CASSALAGGRNEQFF.

The rearrangement uses TRBV5-4 and TRBJ1-2, with TRBD1 matching 8 bases. The junction had 8 bases not matched to a gene; V was cut back by 4 bases and J by 3 bases. The germline V gene encodes CDR1 SGHNT and CDR2 YYREEE (reference sequence). This CDR3 region has 15 residues. CDR3 bases: TGTGCCAGCAGCAGTCCGGGACAGGAGGACTATGGCTACACCTTC. The encoded protein is CASSSPGQEDYGYTF.

The chain uses TRBV28 and TRBJ1-5; perhaps TRBD1 as D (6 bases). Germline CDR1 MDHEN, CDR2 SYDVKM. Trimming stripped 1 base from V and 3 bases from J, with 16 bases between. The CDR3 is 17 residues long. CDR3 protein: CASSLFGPDRFNQPQHF. In DNA, the CDR3 is TGTGCCAGCAGTTTATTTGGGCCAGACAGGTTCAATCAGCCCCAGCATTTT.

This clone came up once. The rearrangement joins TRBV4-3 to TRBJ2-7, with D maybe TRBD1 (5 bases). Germline assignment: CDR1 LGHNA and CDR2 YSLEER. The CDR3 length is 17 residues. Trimming shortened V by 5 bases and J by 0 bases, and 20 bases separated the two germline ends. The DNA for the CDR3 is TGCGCCAGCAGCGGGGCCACTTCTGAAGGCGCCTCCTACGAGCAGTACTTC. Translating gives CASSGATSEGASYEQYF.